This T cell receptor (beta chain) derives from a study of T-cell memory formation after mild COVID-19. TCRdb itself ran the 5' RACE reads through MiXCR, one entry per CDR3 protein. The sample has 550,000 to 600,000 distinct CDR3 sequences; around a sixth are singletons. Points on this clonotype: The antigen is not known.

The germline V gene encodes CDR1 DFQATT and CDR2 SNEGSKA (reference sequence). Trimming cost V 7 bases and J 8 bases, with 15 bases left between them. The CDR3 runs 12 residues. General study points: Contracting clones, day 15 to 85, had balanced CD4/CD8, and later expanders favored CD4+. Memory cells collected pre-infection included some clones that later responded, suggesting cross-reactive memory joined. Mostly located in CM and EM were contracting CD4+ clones, with contracting CD8+ clones located in EMRA.

The gene calls are TRBV20-1 and TRBJ2-1; tentative D call: TRBD2 (6 bases). Sequencing was performed on PBMCs or a T cell subset sorted from them (not recorded which). The clonotype originates from an adult woman who had mild COVID-19 (a few samples of this study predate the infection). Cell type and time point are not known. Here the CDR3 DNA reads TGCAGTGTCACGTCGGGGGACCATGAGCAGTTCTTC. This encodes CSVTSGDHEQFF.